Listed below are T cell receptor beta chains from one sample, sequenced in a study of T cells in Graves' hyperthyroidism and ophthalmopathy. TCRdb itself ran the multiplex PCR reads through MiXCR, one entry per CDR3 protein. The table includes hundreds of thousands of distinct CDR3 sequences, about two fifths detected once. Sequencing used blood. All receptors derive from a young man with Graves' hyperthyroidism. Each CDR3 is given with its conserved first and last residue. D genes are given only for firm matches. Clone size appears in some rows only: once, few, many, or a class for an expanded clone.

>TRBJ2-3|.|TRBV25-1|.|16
CASSGISLGGADTQYF
TGTGCCAGCAGTGGAATATCCCTAGGCGGCGCAGATACGCAGTATTTT
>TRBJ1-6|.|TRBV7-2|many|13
CASSLTDNSPLHF
TGTGCCAGCAGCTTGACAGATAATTCACCCCTCCACTTT
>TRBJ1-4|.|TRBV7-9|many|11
CASSFTGTLFF
TGTGCCAGCAGCTTTACAGGGACCCTGTTTTTT
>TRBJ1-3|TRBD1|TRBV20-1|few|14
CSARGDRGGNTIYF
TGCAGTGCCCGGGGGGACAGGGGTGGAAACACCATATATTTT
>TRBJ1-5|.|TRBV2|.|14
CASARADSNQPQHF
TGTGCCAGCGCCCGGGCAGATAGCAATCAGCCCCAGCATTTT
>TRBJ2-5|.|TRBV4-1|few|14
CASSQPGHQETQYF
TGCGCCAGCAGCCAACCGGGACACCAAGAGACCCAGTACTTC
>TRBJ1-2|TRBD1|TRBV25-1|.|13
CASRNTGGDGYTF
TGTGCCAGCAGGAATACAGGGGGGGATGGCTACACCTTC
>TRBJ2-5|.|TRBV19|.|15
CASSPPRDMGKTQYF
TGTGCCAGTAGTCCCCCCCGGGACATGGGAAAGACCCAGTACTTC
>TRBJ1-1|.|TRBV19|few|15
CASRSPQVGNTEAFF
TGTGCCAGTAGATCTCCACAGGTGGGGAACACTGAAGCTTTCTTT
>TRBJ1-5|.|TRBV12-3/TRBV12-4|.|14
CASSLVYSNQPQHF
TGTGCCAGCAGTTTAGTGTATAGCAATCAGCCCCAGCATTTT
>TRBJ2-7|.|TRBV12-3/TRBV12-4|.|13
CASSPTGRYEQYF
TGTGCCAGCAGTCCGACGGGTCGCTACGAGCAGTACTTC
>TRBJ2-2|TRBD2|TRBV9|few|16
CASSALADGAPGELFF
TGTGCCAGCAGCGCCCTAGCGGACGGAGCTCCCGGGGAGCTGTTTTTT
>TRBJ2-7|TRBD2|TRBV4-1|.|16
CASSQDRTSGLREQYF
TGCGCCAGCAGCCAAGACCGGACTAGCGGGCTGAGGGAGCAGTACTTC
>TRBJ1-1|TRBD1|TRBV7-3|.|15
CASSQDRGKNTEAFF
TGTGCCAGCAGCCAAGACAGGGGAAAGAACACTGAAGCTTTCTTT
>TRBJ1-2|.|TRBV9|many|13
CASSTRDFYGYTF
TGTGCCAGCAGCACTAGAGATTTCTATGGCTACACCTTC
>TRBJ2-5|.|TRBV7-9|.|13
CASSARGGGTQYF
TGTGCCAGCAGTGCCAGGGGGGGCGGGACCCAGTACTTC
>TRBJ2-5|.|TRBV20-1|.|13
CSARDQGPETQYF
TGCAGTGCTAGAGACCAAGGGCCGGAGACCCAGTACTTC
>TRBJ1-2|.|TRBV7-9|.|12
CAGSLGGSGYTF
TGTGCCGGCAGCTTAGGAGGAAGTGGCTACACCTTC
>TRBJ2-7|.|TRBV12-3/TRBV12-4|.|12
CASSEIEERGYF
TGTGCCAGCAGTGAAATTGAAGAACGGGGGTACTTC
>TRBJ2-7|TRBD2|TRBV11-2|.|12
CASSSGTDPPYF
TGTGCCAGCAGCAGCGGGACGGATCCGCCGTACTTC
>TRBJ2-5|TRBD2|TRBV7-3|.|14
CASKPGLAEETQYF
TGTGCCAGCAAACCGGGACTAGCGGAAGAGACCCAGTACTTC
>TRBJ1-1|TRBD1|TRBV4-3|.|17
CASSQRLRDRDSTEAFF
TGCGCCAGCAGCCAACGACTTCGGGACCGGGACAGCACTGAAGCTTTCTTT
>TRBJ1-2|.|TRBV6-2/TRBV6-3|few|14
CASSSPLRLDGYTF
TGTGCCAGCAGTTCGCCTCTCCGTCTCGATGGCTACACCTTC
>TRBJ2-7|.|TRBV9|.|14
CASSRQADPYEQYF
TGTGCCAGCAGTCGACAGGCGGATCCCTACGAGCAGTACTTC
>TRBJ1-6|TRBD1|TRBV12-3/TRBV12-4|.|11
CASSSGTAIHF
TGTGCCAGCAGTTCGGGGACAGCTATTCACTTT
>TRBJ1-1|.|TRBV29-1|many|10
CSAALTEAFF
TGCAGCGCCGCCTTAACTGAAGCTTTCTTT
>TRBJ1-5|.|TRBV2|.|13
CASRWEDNQPQHF
TGTGCCAGCAGGTGGGAAGACAATCAGCCCCAGCATTTT
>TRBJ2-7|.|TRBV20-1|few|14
CSVSEWTEDYEQYF
TGCAGCGTCTCTGAGTGGACCGAGGACTACGAGCAGTACTTC
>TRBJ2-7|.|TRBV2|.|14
CASSYSIFSYEQYF
TGTGCCAGCAGTTACTCGATATTCTCCTACGAGCAGTACTTC
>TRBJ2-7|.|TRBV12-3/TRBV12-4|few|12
CASSSRAFEQYF
TGTGCCAGCAGTTCGAGGGCATTCGAGCAGTACTTC
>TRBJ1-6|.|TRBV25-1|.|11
CARWTNSPLHF
TGTGCCAGGTGGACAAATTCACCCCTCCACTTT
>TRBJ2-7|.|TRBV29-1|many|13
CSVVDWDSYEQYF
TGCAGCGTTGTCGACTGGGACTCCTACGAGCAGTACTTC
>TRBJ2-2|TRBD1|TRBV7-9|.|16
CAISGPGTGVGGELFF
TGTGCCATCAGCGGACCCGGGACAGGGGTCGGCGGGGAGCTGTTTTTT
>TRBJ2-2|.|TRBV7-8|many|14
CASSLSYGVGELFF
TGTGCCAGCAGCTTATCCTATGGGGTCGGGGAGCTGTTTTTT
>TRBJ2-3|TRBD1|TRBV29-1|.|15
CSVPGETGSTDTQYF
TGCAGCGTCCCCGGTGAGACAGGGAGCACAGATACGCAGTATTTT
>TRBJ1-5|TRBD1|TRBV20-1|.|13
CRRGQGRNQPQHF
TGCAGGCGGGGACAGGGTCGAAATCAGCCCCAGCATTTT
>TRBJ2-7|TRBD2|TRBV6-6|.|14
CASSSGTSGFEQYF
TGTGCCAGCAGTTCCGGGACTAGCGGCTTCGAGCAGTACTTC
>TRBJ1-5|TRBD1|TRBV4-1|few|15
CASSHRDRVGEPQHF
TGCGCCAGCAGCCATCGGGACAGGGTGGGAGAGCCCCAGCATTTT
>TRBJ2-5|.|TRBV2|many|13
CASSVAVRETQYF
TGTGCCAGCAGTGTAGCGGTCAGAGAGACCCAGTACTTC
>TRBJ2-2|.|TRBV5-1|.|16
CASSQEPDSSTGELFF
TGCGCCAGCAGCCAAGAACCCGACAGCTCCACCGGGGAGCTGTTTTTT
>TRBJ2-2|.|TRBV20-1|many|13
CSAATGRTGELFF
TGCAGTGCTGCAACAGGGCGGACCGGGGAGCTGTTTTTT
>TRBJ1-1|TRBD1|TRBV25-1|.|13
CASLKGAATEAFF
TGTGCCAGTCTCAAGGGGGCGGCCACTGAAGCTTTCTTT